The 6 T cell receptor beta chains in this list originate from one sample, sequenced in a study of blood T cell repertoires in COVID-19. The assay was immunoSEQ multiplex PCR, and TCRdb's table has in-frame clones only and misses some. The data show about 40,000 clones, 85% to 90% seen once. Material for sequencing was peripheral blood. These receptor sequences come from a man aged 50 to 59 in a cohort sampled during active COVID-19.

The genes are TRBV14 and TRBJ2-1, with TRBD2 as a possible D gene (6 bases). CDR3 length equals 18 residues. The germline CDR1 and CDR2 sequences are SGHDN and FVKESK. V lost 2 bases and J 3 bases, leaving 20 bases between the germline ends. CDR3 region: CASSQLRYGGIDYNEQFF. CDR3 in DNA: TGTGCCAGCAGCCAATTGCGATACGGCGGGATAGACTACAATGAGCAGTTCTTC.

This clone is a singleton in its sample. The chain recombines TRBV5-1 with TRBJ2-3; TRBD2 aligns across 11 bases. The ends lost 6 bases at V and 6 bases at J; junction bases unmatched: 9. Germline V gene lookup returns CDR1 SGHRS and CDR2 YFSETQ. This CDR3 region has 15 residues. CDR3 loop: CASTETSGEADTQYF. The DNA for the CDR3 is TGCGCCAGCACCGAGACTAGCGGGGAAGCGGATACGCAGTATTTT.

This chain uses TRBV9 with TRBJ1-6; 11 positions match TRBD1. The germline CDR1 and CDR2 sequences are SGDLS and YYNGEE. The CDR3 has 14 amino acids. V trimming: 4 bases; J trimming: 13 bases; junction bases outside the gene matches: 7. This CDR3 is CASSSRDRGIPLHF. In nucleotides, the CDR3 is TGTGCCAGCAGCTCCCGGGACAGGGGGATCCCCCTCCACTTT.

This sequence joins TRBV5-1 and TRBJ1-1, with a weak D call TRBD1 (6 bases). Deletions cut 4 bases from V and 0 bases from J, with 13 bases between. The CDR3 consists of 15 residues. Germline loops: CDR1 SGHRS, CDR2 YFSETQ. CDR3 in amino acids: CASSLGGYVNTEAFF. The CDR3 DNA sequence: TGCGCCAGCAGCCTAGGGGGATATGTGAACACTGAAGCTTTCTTT.

The V call is TRBV18, the J call TRBJ1-4; 7 positions agree with TRBD1. The V gene end was trimmed by 2 bases and the J gene end by 8 bases; junction bases not matched to a gene: 8. Germline V gene lookup returns CDR1 KGHSH and CDR2 LQKENI. The length of the CDR3 is 15 residues. The CDR3: CASSPSQGEIEKLFF. CDR3 in DNA: TGTGCCAGCTCACCAAGCCAGGGGGAGATCGAAAAACTGTTTTTT. The full variable domain, its missing parts supplied by reference TRBV18 and TRBJ1-4, is NAGVMQNPRHLVRRRGQEARLRCSPMKGHSHVYWYRQLPEEGLKFMVYLQKENIIDESGMPKERFSAEFPKEGPSILRIQQVVRGDSAAYFCASSPSQGEIEKLFFGSGTQLSVL.

This clone was observed a handful of times. V usage is TRBV7-9 and J usage is TRBJ2-5; D is unresolved. CDR1 and CDR2 (germline): SEHNR, FQNEAQ (reference sequence). The CDR3 has 12 amino acids. V was trimmed by 3 bases and J by 2 bases, leaving 4 bases between them. CDR3 sequence: CASSFSQETQYF. CDR3 DNA: TGTGCCAGCAGCTTCTCGCAAGAGACCCAGTACTTC.